This T cell receptor (beta chain) derives from a study of blood T cell repertoires in COVID-19. Study-wide context: Material from acute and convalescent COVID-19 was sourced from the United States, Italy and Spain.

Per the original methods: Reference gene primers were amplified, and this amplification served to estimate nucleated cell counts. Using immunoSEQ multiplex PCR, the repertoire was profiled, and TCRdb retains in-frame clones only, with some absent. V and J calls and clone size are copied from that table; D and trimming were computed from the DNA. This table has roughly 180,000 clones, approximately 85% appearing once. Donors were grouped by their self-reported clinical history. This clone was counted once. V lost 2 bases and J lost 1, with 16 bases in between. This CDR3 contains 16 residues. Per the germline V gene, CDR1 is GTSNPN and CDR2 is SVGIG (reference sequence).

This chain connects TRBV30 to TRBJ2-3; tentatively, D is TRBD2 (6 bases). Material: PBMCs or T cells enriched from blood (not recorded which). The receptor was derived from a man in his forties who had recovered from COVID-19. CDR3: CAWSSPSVRGTDTQYF. In DNA form, the CDR3 reads TGTGCCTGGAGTTCCCCTAGCGTGAGGGGCACAGATACGCAGTATTTT.